This TCR beta chain is from a study of cytomegalovirus exposure and HLA in healthy donors. This clone was observed once. Antigen specificity is unknown. Study results and caveats: Whilst most TCR sequences proved rare, a subset of public TCRs occurred across many donors. It was 164 TCR beta chains that were listed as cytomegalovirus-associated. Immune exposure data for these donors was limited to CMV serostatus.

Unrecorded immune exposure was likely among donors, who were nominally healthy when sampled. The primer mix had 60 Vbeta and 13 Jbeta primers. The table came from immunoSEQ multiplex PCR; TCRdb's copy has only in-frame clones and leaves some out. The repertoire includes tens of thousands of clones, 65% to 80% of them detected once, and about an eighth sits in the top ten. This TCR was sampled from a male donor in good health and CMV-seropositive. The sequencing input was PBMCs.

The DNA of the CDR3 is TGTGCCAGCAGCTTAAGTGGGACACTCTACGAGCAGTACTTC. It translates to CASSLSGTLYEQYF. The rearrangement joins TRBV7-9 to TRBJ2-7; TRBD1 might be the D (6 bases). CDR1 SEHNR and CDR2 FQNEAQ come from the germline V gene (reference sequence). The CDR3 is 14 amino acids. Trimming took off 2 bases at V and 3 bases at J, with 11 bases between the two ends.